This record concerns one TCR beta chain sequence. The use of a sample-barcoded 5' primer and a J-beta primer mix characterized a second PCR of about 6 to 12 cycles. From the 5' RACE reads, TCRdb called clonotypes with MiXCR, one entry per CDR3 protein. The sample lists about 1.1 million distinct CDR3 sequences, around two fifths seen once, with less than 15% in the top ten. The V and J ends lost 5 bases and 6 bases respectively, with 29 bases between them. This CDR3 has 18 amino acids. The V gene's germline CDR1 is LGHNT and CDR2 FRNRAP. The data were taken from a study of blood T cells in healthy people across ages.

This chain links TRBV12-5 with TRBJ2-7; D is perhaps TRBD1 (6 bases). Sequencing was carried out using blood. This TCR derives from a young man in good health. The CDR3 reads CASGRPKSRGILKCEQYF. CDR3 in DNA: TGTGCTAGTGGTCGCCCAAAATCCAGGGGCATTTTGAAATGCGAGCAGTACTTC.